This is a list of T cell receptor beta chains from one sample in a study of T cells in Graves' hyperthyroidism and ophthalmopathy. Each CDR3 protein gets one entry after TCRdb re-called the multiplex PCR reads with MiXCR. The sample has about 380,000 distinct CDR3 sequences, approximately 12% seen once. Material for sequencing was blood. Receptors originate from a man aged 30-40 years with Graves' hyperthyroidism that later progressed to Graves' ophthalmopathy. CDR3s include the opening cysteine and the closing phenylalanine or tryptophan. A D gene is named only where the DNA matches it firmly. Clone size is not always given. Where it is, it says once, few, many or a class for expanded clones.

clone_size	d_call	v_call	j_call	cdr3_nt	cdr3_aa
.	TRBD1	TRBV3-1	TRBJ2-1	TGTGCCAGCAGCCTTAGACGTATTCGGGACAGGCTTTACAATGAGCAGTTCTTC	CASSLRRIRDRLYNEQFF
few	.	TRBV6-1	TRBJ2-1	TGTGCCGGCAGTGAAGGCTCAACAGGGAATGAGCAGTTCTTC	CAGSEGSTGNEQFF
few	.	TRBV13	TRBJ2-7	TGTGCCAGCAGCTCATCCTGGGGGTCCTACGAGCAGTACTTC	CASSSSWGSYEQYF
many	.	TRBV27	TRBJ1-2	TGTGCCAGCAGTTCCGGACTCCTCGGAGGGTATGGCTACACCTTC	CASSSGLLGGYGYTF
few	.	TRBV4-2	TRBJ2-3	TGTGCCAGCAGCCAAGGATTAGCGGCGGTCACAGATACGCAGTATTTT	CASSQGLAAVTDTQYF
.	TRBD2	TRBV19	TRBJ2-1	TGTGCCAGTAGTAAGAGCCCGCGACTAGCGGGGGGGCGAGACAATGAGCAGTTCTTC	CASSKSPRLAGGRDNEQFF
few	.	TRBV12-3/TRBV12-4	TRBJ2-3	TGTGCCAGCAGGACAGAGGACAGTCCGCAGTATTTT	CASRTEDSPQYF
many	TRBD1	TRBV6-1	TRBJ2-7	TGTGCCAGCCGACGAACCGGGACAGGGGCCTCCTACGAGCAGTACTTC	CASRRTGTGASYEQYF
many	TRBD1	TRBV7-8	TRBJ2-5	TGTGCCAGCAGCAATCCGGGACAGCTAGAAGAGACCCAGTACTTC	CASSNPGQLEETQYF
.	TRBD2	TRBV15	TRBJ2-7	TGTGCCACCAGCAGGGGCGGGGGGTCCTCCTACGAGCAGTACTTC	CATSRGGGSSYEQYF
.	TRBD1	TRBV5-5	TRBJ1-2	TGTGCCAGCAGCTTGGAGGCAGGGACAGAAAAAAACTATGGCTACACCTTC	CASSLEAGTEKNYGYTF
few	.	TRBV11-2	TRBJ2-7	TGTGCCAGCAGCTTCGCGGATTTTGACGAGCAGTACTTC	CASSFADFDEQYF
many	.	TRBV7-9	TRBJ2-3	TGTGCCAGCAGAAACCCCCCTCCAGGACCTAGCACAGATACGCAGTATTTT	CASRNPPPGPSTDTQYF
.	TRBD1	TRBV6-5	TRBJ2-7	TGTGCCAGCAGTTACTCCGGGACAGGGTTTAACGAGCAGTACTTC	CASSYSGTGFNEQYF
.	.	TRBV5-1	TRBJ2-6	TGCGCCAGCAGCTTGGGGGGGACTGGGGCCAACGTCCTGACTTTC	CASSLGGTGANVLTF
many	.	TRBV24-1	TRBJ2-5	TGTGCCACCAGTGATTTGTTAGAGACCCAGTACTTC	CATSDLLETQYF
.	TRBD2	TRBV9	TRBJ2-5	TGTGCCAGCAGCGAGAGAGCGGGGGACTCCCAAGAGACCCAGTACTTC	CASSERAGDSQETQYF
.	TRBD2	TRBV4-1	TRBJ2-3	TGCGCCAGCAGCCAAGATCAGCGGGGGGGCTTTTTTTTGTATTTT	CASSQDQRGGFFLYF
few	TRBD1	TRBV12-5	TRBJ1-4	TGTGCTAGTGGTTTGGTAGAGAGACAGGGTACTAATGAAAAACTGTTTTTT	CASGLVERQGTNEKLFF
many	.	TRBV12-3/TRBV12-4	TRBJ2-7	TGTGCCAGCAGTTTAGGGCGGATCTACGAGCAGTACTTC	CASSLGRIYEQYF
many	TRBD2	TRBV20-1	TRBJ2-4	TGCAGTGCTAGAGGTAGCGGGGGGGACGAACCACTAGCCAAAAACATTCAGTACTTC	CSARGSGGDEPLAKNIQYF
few	TRBD2	TRBV6-1	TRBJ2-5	TGTGCCAGCAGTGAAGTTCCTCCCGGGCAGCGGGGGCCCCGGGAGACCCAGTACTTC	CASSEVPPGQRGPRETQYF
many	.	TRBV28	TRBJ2-7	TGTGCCAGCAGAGTTTGGGGAGGGGGGGACAGAACCTACGAGCAGTACTTC	CASRVWGGGDRTYEQYF
many	.	TRBV2	TRBJ1-4	TGTGCCAGCGCTGTGGAAGGGGCTAATGAAAAACTGTTTTTT	CASAVEGANEKLFF
.	.	TRBV19	TRBJ1-2	TGTGCCAGTAGCCACATCTATGGCTACACCTTC	CASSHIYGYTF
many	.	TRBV28	TRBJ2-5	TGTGCCAGCAGTTTAAGCAGGGAGTGGGGGACCCAGTACTTC	CASSLSREWGTQYF
many	TRBD1	TRBV7-2	TRBJ1-4	TGTGCCAGCAGCCAAGACAGGGAAAGTGAAAAACTGTTTTTT	CASSQDRESEKLFF
.	TRBD1	TRBV5-6	TRBJ1-2	TGTGCCAGCAGGTTTAGGGGGCTGGGCTATGGCTACACCTTC	CASRFRGLGYGYTF
.	TRBD2	TRBV9	TRBJ2-1	TGTGCCAGCAGTACCGACGGGACTAGCGGGGGGCCACAGTTCTTC	CASSTDGTSGGPQFF
few	.	TRBV27	TRBJ1-2	TGTGCCAGCAGTTTAGGATTCGGCAGGAACTATGGCTACACCTTC	CASSLGFGRNYGYTF
few	TRBD1	TRBV7-3	TRBJ1-2	TGTGCCAGCAGCTTAACGACAGGGAATGGCTACACCTTC	CASSLTTGNGYTF
many	TRBD1	TRBV20-1	TRBJ2-7	TGCAGTGCTAGAGTGGACAGGGCATACGAGCAGTACTTC	CSARVDRAYEQYF